The entry below gives a single T cell receptor (beta chain) sequence along with its context. This clonotype appeared a few times. The antigen this receptor binds is unknown. No much larger clonotype is one base removed from it; base qualities were not supplied. The CDR3 contains 13 residues, cysteine and phenylalanine counted. The read is trimmed to its CDR3 DNA, 39 bases read in frame from base 1. V sheds 5 bases and J sheds 5 bases, leaving 12 bases between their ends. Per the germline V gene, SGHVS is the CDR1 and FNYEAQ is the CDR2. Instrument on record: Illumina NovaSeq 6000. Using 5'RACE with constant-segment primers, TCRalpha and TCRbeta cDNA libraries were constructed, with sample barcodes and unique molecular identifiers added in the process. Trizol reagent was used to extract RNA from every sample. Libraries were amplified in two PCR steps, with a second sample barcode and Illumina TruSeq adapters added in the second step. Sequencing of libraries was performed on an Illumina NovaSeq with 2 x 150 bp paired-end reads. The original methods were these. With migec v1.2.7, reads were demultiplexed and then collapsed into UMI-guided consensus sequences. Using mixcr v2.1.11, UMI consensuses were aligned to TRA and TRB V and J templates and then assembled into clonotypes. A clonotype was counted as expanded or contracted only when both edgeR and NoisET called the clonotype significant, with the noise models trained on biological replicates. For edgeR calls, the thresholds were a false discovery rate-adjusted p below 0.01 and a log2 fold-change of 1. As an exploratory analysis of dynamics, max-normalized trajectories of the 1000 most abundant clonotypes were examined by PCA with hierarchical clustering. Separately sequenced CD4+ and CD8+ repertoires were used to assign the CD4 or CD8 phenotype of responding clones. The public reads were reprocessed in TCRdb via fastp at Q25 and MiXCR, keeping in-frame beta chains. Rows are unified per CDR3 protein, each entry keeping the most common DNA and genes. Here the V and J calls rest on TCRdb's processing, not on the authors' analysis. The sample table lists 500,000 to 600,000 distinct CDR3 sequences, 15% to 20% of them with a count of one. The ten top clones hold about 12% of the sample.

This specimen belongs to a study of T-cell memory formation after mild COVID-19 (TCRdb year 2021). At the level of the whole study: Most TCR sequence clusters were specific to one of the two donors. In a couple of donors, T-cell clones that expanded and contracted after mild COVID-19 were followed by sequencing TCRalpha and TCRbeta repertoires longitudinally. The cohort comprised two young, previously healthy adult volunteers, one female and one male. General findings and caveats noted by the study authors: From day 15 to 85, contracting clones showed balanced CD4/CD8 phenotypes, whereas a second wave of clones that expanded from day 15 to 37 leaned towards CD4+. Only a couple of mild cases were covered in the study, and larger cohorts including severe cases with pre-infection samples were considered necessary. The detection of some responding clones in pre-infection memory suggests that pre-existing cross-reactive memory T cells joined the SARS-CoV-2 response. Whether the second-wave clones peaking on day 37 were SARS-CoV-2 specific was not confirmed. Contracting CD4+ clones were found mainly in CM and EM memory subsets, while CD8+ clones were enriched in EMRA.

PBMCs were isolated by Ficoll-Paque density gradient centrifugation. The sequence was collected from an adult woman who had mild COVID-19 (a few samples of this study predate the infection). The sample titles of this study are shuffled in the database, so cell type and time point are left out; the donor was told from shared clones. Sequencing was done on a sample of PBMCs or a T cell subset sorted from them (not recorded which). The chain joins TRBV7-6 to TRBJ2-5; no D segment can be confidently identified. The CDR3 region has the sequence CASSKILGETQYF. At the DNA level, the sequence is TGTGCCAGCAGCAAAATCCTCGGGGAGACCCAGTACTTC.